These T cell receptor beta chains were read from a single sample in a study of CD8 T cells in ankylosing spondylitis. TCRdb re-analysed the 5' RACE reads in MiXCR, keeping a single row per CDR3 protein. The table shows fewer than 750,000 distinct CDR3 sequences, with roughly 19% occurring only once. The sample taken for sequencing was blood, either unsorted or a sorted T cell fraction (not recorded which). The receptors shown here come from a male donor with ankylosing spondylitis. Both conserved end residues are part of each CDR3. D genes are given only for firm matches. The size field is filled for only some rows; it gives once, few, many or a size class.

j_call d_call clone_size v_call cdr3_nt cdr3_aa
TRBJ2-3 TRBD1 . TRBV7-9 TGTGCCAGCAGCCAGAATGACAGGGGCAAACCAGATACGCAGTATTTT CASSQNDRGKPDTQYF
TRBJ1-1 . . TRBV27 TGTGCCAGCAGCCGCAAGGTGGGGACTGAAGCTTTCTTT CASSRKVGTEAFF
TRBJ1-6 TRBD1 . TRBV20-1 TGCAGTGCTAGGTCCGGACAGGCTAATTCACCCCTCCACTTT CSARSGQANSPLHF
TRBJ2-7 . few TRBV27 TGTGCCAGCAGTTTGCGCCAGGACGGTTACGAGCAGTACTTC CASSLRQDGYEQYF
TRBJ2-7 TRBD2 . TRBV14 TGTGCCAGCAGCCAAGATAGTACTCTAGCGGGAGTGGGTGAGCAGTACTTC CASSQDSTLAGVGEQYF
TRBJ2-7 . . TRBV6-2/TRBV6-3 TGTGCCAGCAGCCGGAGGGTATCCGACTACGAGCAGTACTTC CASSRRVSDYEQYF
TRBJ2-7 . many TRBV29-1 TGCAGCGTCCGAACCCCAGGGACCTACGAGCAGTACTTC CSVRTPGTYEQYF
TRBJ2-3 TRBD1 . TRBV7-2 TGTGCCAGCAGCCGGGGACAGAGCACAGATACGCAGTATTTT CASSRGQSTDTQYF
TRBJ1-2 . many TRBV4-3 TGCGCCAGCAGCCAAGAGGGCAGTCAGAACTATGGCTACACCTTC CASSQEGSQNYGYTF
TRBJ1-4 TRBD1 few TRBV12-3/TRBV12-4 TGTGCCAGCAGCAAGACAGGGCCCAATGAAAAACTGTTTTTT CASSKTGPNEKLFF
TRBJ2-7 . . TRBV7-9 TGTGCCAGCAGCTCGCCGAACTACGAGCAGTACTTC CASSSPNYEQYF
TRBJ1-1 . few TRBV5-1 TGCGCCAGCAGCCCGTTCGGGAATTTGAACACTGAAGCTTTCTTT CASSPFGNLNTEAFF
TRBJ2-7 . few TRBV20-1 TGCAGTGCTAGGGAGCAGGCTCGCTCCTACGAGCAGTACTTC CSAREQARSYEQYF
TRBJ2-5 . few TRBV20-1 TGCAGTGCCGCATGGAGCGGAGGGGGAGAGACCCAGTACTTC CSAAWSGGGETQYF
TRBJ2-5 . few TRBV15 TGTGCCACCAGCAGAGATGACCCCCGAGAGACCCAGTACTTC CATSRDDPRETQYF
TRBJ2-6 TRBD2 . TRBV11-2 TGTGCCAGCGGGACTAGCTCCTCTGGGGCCAACGTCCTGACTTTC CASGTSSSGANVLTF
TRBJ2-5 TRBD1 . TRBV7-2 TGTGCCAGCAGCTCCGGGACAGGGGGCTACGAGACCCAGTACTTC CASSSGTGGYETQYF
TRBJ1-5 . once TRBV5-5 TGTGCCAGCAGCGCGGACAGCGTCGCAGGACCCCAGCATTTT CASSADSVAGPQHF
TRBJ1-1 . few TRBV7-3 TGTGCCAGCAGCTTAGGAGGCTGGGGTACGGACACTGAAGCTTTCTTT CASSLGGWGTDTEAFF
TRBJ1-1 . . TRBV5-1 TGCGCCAGCAGTTACAGGGAGACCACTGAAGCTTTCTTT CASSYRETTEAFF
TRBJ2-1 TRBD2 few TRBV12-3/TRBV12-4 TGTGCCAGCAGTTTTGCGGGAGGGCCTGGCGAGCAGTTCTTC CASSFAGGPGEQFF
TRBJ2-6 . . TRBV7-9 TGTGCCAGCAGCTTTACTTTGTCGGTCTCTGGGGCCAACGTCCTGACTTTC CASSFTLSVSGANVLTF
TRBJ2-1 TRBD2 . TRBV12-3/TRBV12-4 TGTGCCAGCAGTGTAGGACTAGCGTATGAAAAGGTGCAGTTCTTC CASSVGLAYEKVQFF
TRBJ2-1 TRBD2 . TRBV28 TGTGCCAGCAAAGAGCGGGGAACCTACAATGAGCAGTTCTTC CASKERGTYNEQFF
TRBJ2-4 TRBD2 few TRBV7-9 TGTGCCAGCAGCTTCAAGACTAGCGGGGCCGCCAAAAACATTCAGTACTTC CASSFKTSGAAKNIQYF
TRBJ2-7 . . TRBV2 TGTGCCAGCAGTCGCTTGGACGAGCAGTACTTC CASSRLDEQYF
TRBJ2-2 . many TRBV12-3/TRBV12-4 TGTGCCAGCAGTTTTTGGGGTTCCACCGGGGAGCTGTTTTTT CASSFWGSTGELFF
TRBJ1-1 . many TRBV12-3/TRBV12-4 TGTGCCAGCAGTTCGGGACGGGCCCTTGGGGCTTTCTTT CASSSGRALGAFF
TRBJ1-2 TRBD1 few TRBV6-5 TGTGCCAGCAGTTACTCTTCGGGACAGCGAAACTATGGCTACACCTTC CASSYSSGQRNYGYTF
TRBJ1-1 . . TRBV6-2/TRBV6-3 TGTGCCAGCAGTTACTTATGGACAGCTAACACTGAAGCTTTCTTT CASSYLWTANTEAFF
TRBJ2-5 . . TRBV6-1 TGTGCCAGCAGTGAAAATATTCCGGGGACCCAGTACTTC CASSENIPGTQYF
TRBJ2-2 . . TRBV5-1 TGCGCCAGCAGCTCGGGACCCCTCACCGGGGAGCTGTTTTTT CASSSGPLTGELFF
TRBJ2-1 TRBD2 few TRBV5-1 TGCGCCAGCAGCCGGGGGGATAGGGGAAGTAATGAGCAGTTCTTC CASSRGDRGSNEQFF
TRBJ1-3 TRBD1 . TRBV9 TGTGCCAGCAGCGGGACCGGGACAGGCGACACTGGAAACACCATATATTTT CASSGTGTGDTGNTIYF
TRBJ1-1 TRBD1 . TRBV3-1 TGTGCCAGCAGCGAAAAGGGACAGATGAACACTGAAGCTTTCTTT CASSEKGQMNTEAFF
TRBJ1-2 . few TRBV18 TGTGCCAGCTCACCACCAAACACAGCCCTCGGGGGCTACACCTTC CASSPPNTALGGYTF
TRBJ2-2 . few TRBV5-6 TGTGCCAGCAGCGAGACAGATGAGGCCGGGGAGCTGTTTTTT CASSETDEAGELFF
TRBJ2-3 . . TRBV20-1 TGCAGTGCGGTGGGAGATACAGATACGCAGTATTTT CSAVGDTDTQYF
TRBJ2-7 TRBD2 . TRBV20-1 TGCAGTGCTAAAGATTCCGGGACTAGCTTCTTC CSAKDSGTSFF
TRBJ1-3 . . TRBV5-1 TGCGCCAGCAGCTTTGAGTTAAGCAACACCATATATTTT CASSFELSNTIYF
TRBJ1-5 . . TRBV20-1 TGCAGTGCTAGAGAAAGTTCCGGACAGAGCAATCAGCCCCAGCATTTT CSARESSGQSNQPQHF
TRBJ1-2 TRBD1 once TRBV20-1 TGCAGTGCTAGAGTTATAGACAGGGCTGGCGCCTATGGCTACACCTTC CSARVIDRAGAYGYTF
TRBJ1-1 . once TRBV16 TGTGCCAGCAGCCAATTCAGTGGGAACACTGAAGCTTTCTTT CASSQFSGNTEAFF
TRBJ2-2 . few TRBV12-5 TGTGCTAGTGGTTTGGTATCGGGGATCGGGGAGCTGTTTTTT CASGLVSGIGELFF
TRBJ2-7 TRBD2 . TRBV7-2 TGTGCCAGCAGCTTAGCCCCGCCTAGCGGGAGGTTCTACGAGCAGTACTTC CASSLAPPSGRFYEQYF
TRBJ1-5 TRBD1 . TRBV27 TGTGCCAGCAGTATTACAGGGGGCAATCAGCCCCAGCATTTT CASSITGGNQPQHF
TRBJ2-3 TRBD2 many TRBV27 TGTGCCAGCAAGTCTGATTTAGGGCGGGAGCCCACAGATACGCAGTATTTT CASKSDLGREPTDTQYF